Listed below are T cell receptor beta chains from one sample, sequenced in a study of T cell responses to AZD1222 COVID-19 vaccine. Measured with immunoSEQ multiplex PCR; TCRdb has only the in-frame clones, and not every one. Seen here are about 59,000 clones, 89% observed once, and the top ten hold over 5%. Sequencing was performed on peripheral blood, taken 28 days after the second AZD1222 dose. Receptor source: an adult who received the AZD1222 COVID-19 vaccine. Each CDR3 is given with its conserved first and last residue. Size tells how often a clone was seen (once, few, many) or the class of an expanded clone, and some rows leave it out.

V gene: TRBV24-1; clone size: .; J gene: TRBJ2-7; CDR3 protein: CATRSPGQGTYEQYF
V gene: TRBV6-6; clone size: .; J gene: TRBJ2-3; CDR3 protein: CASSGRFTDTQYF
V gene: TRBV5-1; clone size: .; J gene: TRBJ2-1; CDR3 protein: CASSPDRQGKFF
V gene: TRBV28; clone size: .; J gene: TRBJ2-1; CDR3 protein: CASSPARGLGNEQFF
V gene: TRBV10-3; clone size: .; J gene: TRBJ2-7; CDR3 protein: CAIMLSPSYEQYF
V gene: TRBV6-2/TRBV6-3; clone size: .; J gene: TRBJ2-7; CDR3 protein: CASSHLPYEQYF
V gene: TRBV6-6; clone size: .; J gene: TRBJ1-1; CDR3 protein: CANRGANTEAFF
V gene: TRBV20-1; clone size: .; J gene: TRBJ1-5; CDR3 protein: CSASPLGRTANQPQHF
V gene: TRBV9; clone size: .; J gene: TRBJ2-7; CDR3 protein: CASSVESGGSYEQYF
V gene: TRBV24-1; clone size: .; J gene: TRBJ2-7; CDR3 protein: CATSDHDRAPCEQYF
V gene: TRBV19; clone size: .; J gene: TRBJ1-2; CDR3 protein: CASRGVGYTF
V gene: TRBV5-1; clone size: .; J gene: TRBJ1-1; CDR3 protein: CASSLGEAEAFF
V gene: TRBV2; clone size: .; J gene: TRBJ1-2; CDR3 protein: CASTKGEAGYTF
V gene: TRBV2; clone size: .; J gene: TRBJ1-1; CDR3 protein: CATSGQNLFKAFF
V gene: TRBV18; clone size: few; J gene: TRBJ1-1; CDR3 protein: CASSPPRAREAFF
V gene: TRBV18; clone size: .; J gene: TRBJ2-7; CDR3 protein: CASSRGTPGEQYF
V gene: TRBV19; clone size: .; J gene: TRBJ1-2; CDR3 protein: CASVYAQGAIYGYTF
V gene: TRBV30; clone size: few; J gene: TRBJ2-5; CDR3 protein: CAWNRGFQETQYF
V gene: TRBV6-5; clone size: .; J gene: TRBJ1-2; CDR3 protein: CASSRGQANYGYTF
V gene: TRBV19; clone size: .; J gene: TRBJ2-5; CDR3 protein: CASSNWRRQETQYF
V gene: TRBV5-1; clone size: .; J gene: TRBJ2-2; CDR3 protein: CASSLVVTGELFF
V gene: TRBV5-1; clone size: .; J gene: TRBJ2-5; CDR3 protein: CASSLGTSGGLSQETQYF
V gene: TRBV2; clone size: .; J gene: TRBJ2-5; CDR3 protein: CASSDRAGLETQYF
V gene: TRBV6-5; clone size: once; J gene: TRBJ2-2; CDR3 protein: CASSLRVLNTGELFF
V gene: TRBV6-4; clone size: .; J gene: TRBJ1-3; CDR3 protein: CASSDPRVPF
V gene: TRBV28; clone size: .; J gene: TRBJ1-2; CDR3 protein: CASTLGNGAGYGYTF
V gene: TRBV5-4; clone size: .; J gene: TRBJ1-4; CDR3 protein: CASSLAEGEEKLFF
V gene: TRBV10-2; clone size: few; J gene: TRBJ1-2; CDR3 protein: CASNAGDSTNYGYTF
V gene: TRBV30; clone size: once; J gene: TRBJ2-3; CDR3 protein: CAWSAPRGYVDTQYF
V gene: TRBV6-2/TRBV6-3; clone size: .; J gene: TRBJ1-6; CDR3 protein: CASSSTENSPLHF